These 8 T cell receptor beta chains came from one sample sequenced in a study of early T cells in non-severe SARS-CoV-2 infection. Using its own MiXCR run on the 5' RACE reads, TCRdb lists one record per CDR3 protein. The sample includes roughly 70,000 distinct CDR3 sequences, 20% to 25% of them seen just once. Specimen: whole blood, collected at baseline. The receptors here all came from an adult who was a healthcare worker with PCR-confirmed SARS-CoV-2 infection or an uninfected control (not recorded which).

In this sample, this clonotype turned up many times. The chain joins TRBV15 to TRBJ2-1; 8 bases fit TRBD2. Per germline, CDR1 LNHNV and CDR2 YYDKDF (reference sequence). V was clipped by 3 bases and J by 7 bases; unmatched bases: 11. The CDR3 runs to 16 residues. DNA for the CDR3: TGTGCCACCAGCAGTCCCTTCGGACTAGCAGGGAATGAGCAGTTCTTC. It encodes CATSSPFGLAGNEQFF.

This clonotype was seen repeatedly, ten times or more. The gene calls are TRBV19 and TRBJ1-5; TRBD1 agrees at 9 bases. J gave up 5 bases and V 10 bases, and 6 bases lay outside the gene matches. Germline loops: CDR1 LNHDA, CDR2 SQIVND (reference sequence). This CDR3 has 13 amino acids. DNA for the CDR3: TGTGCCACAGCGGACAGGGGCTATCAGCCCCAGCATTTT. It specifies CATADRGYQPQHF.

The V call is TRBV11-2, the J call TRBJ1-1, with a possible D match to TRBD1 (5 bases). CDR3 size: 13 residues. Germline V gene sequence: CDR1 SGHAT, CDR2 FQNNGV. V lost 4 bases, J lost 8 bases, and 14 bases lay in between. The CDR3 spells CASSSDRGKEAFF. In nucleotides, the CDR3 is TGTGCCAGCAGCTCAGACCGGGGCAAAGAAGCTTTCTTT.

The sample holds a few counts of this clonotype. This chain connects TRBV30 to TRBJ1-1; 8 nucleotides agree with TRBD1. After removal of 5 bases from V and 2 bases from J, the junction contained 4 bases not matched to a gene. CDR1 is GTSNPN and CDR2 is SVGIG in the germline V gene (reference sequence). CDR3 length: 13 residues. The CDR3 reads CAWSGQVNTEAFF. The DNA for the CDR3 is TGTGCCTGGTCGGGACAGGTCAACACTGAAGCTTTCTTT.

The rearrangement uses TRBV15 and TRBJ1-1, with D hard to call. Trimming stripped 0 bases from V and 5 bases from J, with 7 bases between. Germline assignment: CDR1 LNHNV and CDR2 YYDKDF (reference sequence). The CDR3 length is 13 residues. In nucleotides, the CDR3 is TGTGCCACCAGCAGAGATATAGGGACTGAAGCTTTCTTT. Encoded protein: CATSRDIGTEAFF.

J is TRBJ2-1 and V is TRBV12-3 or TRBV12-4, with a tentative D call TRBD1 (6 bases). Trimming removed 2 bases at V and 0 bases at J, with 8 bases between. This CDR3 contains 15 residues. The CDR3 nucleotides are TGTGCCAGCAGTTTAAGGGGGAGCTCCTACAATGAGCAGTTCTTC. Its translation is CASSLRGSSYNEQFF.

The chain has TRBV6-2 or TRBV6-3 and TRBJ2-7; D is unclear. From germline, CDR1 is MNHEY and CDR2 SVGEGT. CDR3 size: 14 residues. With 0 bases removed from V and 5 bases from J, the gap between germline ends came to 11 bases. The CDR3 DNA reads as TGTGCCAGCAGTTACTCGTGGCGAATCCACGAGCAGTACTTC. The encoded protein is CASSYSWRIHEQYF.

This clonotype has just a few counts. The chain employs TRBV4-1 and TRBJ2-1, with no clear D. The length of the CDR3 is 16 residues. Per the germline V gene, CDR1 is MGHRA and CDR2 is YSYEKL. V lost 4 bases to trimming and J lost 4 bases, with 17 bases between them. CDR3 sequence: CASSPRNDLKYNEQFF. CDR3 nucleotide sequence: TGCGCCAGCAGCCCACGTAACGACCTCAAATACAATGAGCAGTTCTTC.